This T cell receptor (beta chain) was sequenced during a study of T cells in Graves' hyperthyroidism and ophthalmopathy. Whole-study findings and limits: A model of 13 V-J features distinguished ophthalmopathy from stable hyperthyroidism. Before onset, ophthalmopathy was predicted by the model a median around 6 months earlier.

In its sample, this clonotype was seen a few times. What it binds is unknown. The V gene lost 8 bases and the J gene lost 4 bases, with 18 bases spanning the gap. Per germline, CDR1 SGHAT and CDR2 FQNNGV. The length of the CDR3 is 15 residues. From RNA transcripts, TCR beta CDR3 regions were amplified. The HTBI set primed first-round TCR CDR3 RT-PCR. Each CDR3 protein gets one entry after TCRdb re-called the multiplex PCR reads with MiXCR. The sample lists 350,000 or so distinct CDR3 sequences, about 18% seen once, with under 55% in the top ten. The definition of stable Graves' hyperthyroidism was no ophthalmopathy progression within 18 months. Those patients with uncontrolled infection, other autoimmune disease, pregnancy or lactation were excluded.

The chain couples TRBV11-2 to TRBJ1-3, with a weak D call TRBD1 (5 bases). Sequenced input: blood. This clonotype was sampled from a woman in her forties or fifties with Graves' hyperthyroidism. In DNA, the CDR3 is TGTGCCAGCGGACCCGCCTGGGGGAACGGAAACACCATATATTTT. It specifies CASGPAWGNGNTIYF.